These T cell receptor beta chains were read from a single sample in a study of T-cell reconstitution after alpha-beta-depleted transplantation in children. Via MiXCR, TCRdb re-called the PCR reads, giving one row per CDR3 protein. The table lists 490,000 or so distinct CDR3 sequences, about an eighth of them singletons. The specimen comprised PBMCs from the stem cell graft donor, sampled from the stem cell graft. The receptors were sampled from a human donor who donated a stem cell graft to a child with combined immunodeficiency. Both conserved end residues are part of each CDR3. D genes are given only for firm matches. The listing skips clone size in some rows; elsewhere it reads once, few, many or a size class.

TRBJ1-4	-	TRBV5-1	-	15	CASSLEGTRDEKLFF	TGCGCCAGCAGCTTGGAAGGGACACGGGATGAAAAACTGTTTTTT
TRBJ2-5	-	TRBV27	TRBD1	12	CACRTGAGSQYF	TGTGCCTGCCGGACAGGGGCAGGGTCCCAGTACTTC
TRBJ2-5	many	TRBV5-1	-	11	CASREMETQYF	TGCGCCAGCCGTGAGATGGAGACCCAGTACTTC
TRBJ2-5	-	TRBV11-3	TRBD1	14	CASSVGTGGETQYF	TGTGCCAGCAGCGTCGGGACAGGGGGCGAGACCCAGTACTTC
TRBJ2-3	-	TRBV6-1	TRBD2	17	CASSEWLAGGLADTQYF	TGTGCCAGCAGTGAATGGCTAGCGGGAGGGCTCGCAGATACGCAGTATTTT
TRBJ2-7	few	TRBV29-1	-	13	CSARTTTNYEQYF	TGCAGCGCCCGGACTACGACTAACTACGAGCAGTACTTC
TRBJ2-7	many	TRBV5-6	-	15	CASSLGPNPSYEQYF	TGTGCCAGCAGCTTAGGACCTAACCCTTCCTACGAGCAGTACTTC
TRBJ2-3	-	TRBV4-3	-	15	CASSQVASGTDTQYF	TGCGCCAGCAGCCAAGTCGCTAGCGGCACAGATACGCAGTATTTT
TRBJ2-7	-	TRBV5-5	-	12	CASRGDGIIGYF	TGTGCCAGCAGAGGGGACGGAATAATAGGTTACTTC
TRBJ2-2	-	TRBV6-2/TRBV6-3	-	12	CASISNTGELFF	TGTGCCAGCATTTCGAACACCGGGGAGCTGTTTTTT
TRBJ2-7	-	TRBV12-3/TRBV12-4	TRBD1	13	CASKGQASYEQYF	TGTGCCAGCAAGGGACAGGCTTCCTACGAGCAGTACTTC
TRBJ1-2	-	TRBV29-1	-	14	CSVEWFPSGYGYTF	TGCAGCGTTGAATGGTTCCCTTCAGGCTATGGCTACACCTTC
TRBJ2-7	few	TRBV6-5	-	15	CASSSLPGLIYEQYF	TGTGCCAGCAGTAGTTTACCGGGACTGATATACGAGCAGTACTTC
TRBJ1-1	many	TRBV2	-	14	CASSIQVMNTEAFF	TGTGCCAGCAGTATACAGGTAATGAACACTGAAGCTTTCTTT
TRBJ2-1	-	TRBV12-3/TRBV12-4	-	14	CASSLLRGRLEQFF	TGTGCCAGCAGTTTGCTCCGGGGGCGCCTTGAGCAGTTCTTC
TRBJ1-2	-	TRBV12-3/TRBV12-4	TRBD1	14	CASSGGQGAGGYTF	TGTGCCAGCAGTGGGGGACAGGGGGCTGGAGGCTACACCTTC
TRBJ2-7	few	TRBV7-8	-	16	CASSLAPSGGGYEQYF	TGTGCCAGCAGCTTAGCCCCCTCGGGGGGCGGGTACGAGCAGTACTTC
TRBJ2-1	-	TRBV24-1	TRBD1	15	CATSTNRGRVDEQFF	TGTGCCACCAGTACCAACAGGGGGCGCGTCGATGAGCAGTTCTTC
TRBJ1-1	few	TRBV20-1	-	13	CSATSGVDTEAFF	TGCAGTGCTACCTCAGGGGTTGACACTGAAGCTTTCTTT
TRBJ1-2	few	TRBV28	TRBD1	15	CASSPRTGGWYGYTF	TGTGCCAGCAGTCCGAGGACAGGGGGATGGTATGGCTACACCTTC
TRBJ1-1	many	TRBV7-9	-	14	CASSQGGRNTEAFF	TGTGCCAGCAGCCAGGGCGGGAGGAACACTGAAGCTTTCTTT
TRBJ2-2	many	TRBV4-3	-	13	CASSQATMGELFF	TGCGCCAGCAGCCAAGCCACCATGGGGGAGCTGTTTTTT
TRBJ2-3	many	TRBV2	-	16	CASSPSLGGGTDTQYF	TGTGCCAGCAGTCCCTCACTGGGTGGGGGCACAGATACGCAGTATTTT
TRBJ2-3	-	TRBV28	-	14	CASSPRTRVDTQYF	TGTGCCAGCAGTCCGAGGACACGTGTGGATACGCAGTATTTT
TRBJ2-7	-	TRBV28	-	12	CASSLRLTEQYF	TGTGCCAGCAGTCTGCGTTTAACCGAGCAGTACTTC
TRBJ1-1	many	TRBV6-1	TRBD1	15	CAREDRGSRNTEAFF	TGTGCCAGGGAAGACAGGGGCTCCAGGAACACTGAAGCTTTCTTT
TRBJ2-1	few	TRBV5-1	-	15	CASSSAKGGGGEQFF	TGCGCCAGCAGCTCAGCCAAGGGGGGCGGGGGTGAGCAGTTCTTC